This T cell receptor (beta chain) is from a study of CD8+ T cells in alopecia areata. As the sequencing template, cDNA was produced by extracting RNA and reverse transcribing it. Only in-frame clones appear in the TCRdb table, and some are missing; sequencing was by immunoSEQ multiplex PCR. The data hold about 12,000 clones, with about 61% observed a single time. This clone was found a few times. Its target is unknown. Overall study findings and caveats: Normal skin contains resident alphabeta T cells, and these are also sequenced in scalp samples.

Looked up from germline, CDR1 is SGHAT and CDR2 is FQNNGV. The V end was cut by 4 bases, the J end by 5 bases, with 12 bases between. This CDR3 contains 14 residues. Patients with alopecia areata provided lesional scalp punch biopsies as well as peripheral blood. The sequence was collected from a human donor with alopecia areata. Sequencing was done on a sample of skin. V and J are TRBV11-2 and TRBJ2-1; D could derive from TRBD1 or TRBD2 (5 bases each). The CDR3 region is CASSSEDNDNEQFF. DNA of the CDR3: TGTGCCAGCAGCTCGGAGGACAACGACAATGAGCAGTTCTTC.